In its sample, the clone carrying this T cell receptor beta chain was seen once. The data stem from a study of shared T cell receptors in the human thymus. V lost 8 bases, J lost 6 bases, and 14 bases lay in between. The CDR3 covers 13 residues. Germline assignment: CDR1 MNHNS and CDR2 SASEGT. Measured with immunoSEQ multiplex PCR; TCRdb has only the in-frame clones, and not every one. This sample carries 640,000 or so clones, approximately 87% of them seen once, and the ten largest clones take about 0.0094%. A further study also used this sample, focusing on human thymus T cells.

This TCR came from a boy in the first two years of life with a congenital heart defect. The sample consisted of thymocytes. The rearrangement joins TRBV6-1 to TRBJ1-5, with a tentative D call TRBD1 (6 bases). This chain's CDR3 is CASWGGQGQPQHF. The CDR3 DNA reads TGTGCCAGCTGGGGGGGGCAAGGTCAGCCCCAGCATTTT.